This note documents a single T cell receptor beta chain sequence. This sample stems from a study of beta chain features in type 1 diabetes. CD45RO/CCR7/CD25/CD127/CD95/CD27 sorting isolated CD4+ naive, central memory, regulatory and stem cell-like memory cells. The study reverse transcribed the entire isolated RNA, so it sequenced expressed TCRB transcripts. Here immunoSEQ multiplex PCR was the method, and the copy in TCRdb shows in-frame clones only, minus some. In the table there are fewer than 500,000 clones, approximately 15% of which are singletons. V was clipped by 7 bases and J by 5 bases; unmatched bases: 9. The germline gives CDR1 MNHEY, CDR2 SVGAGI. This CDR3 contains 15 residues.

The chain uses TRBV6-5 and TRBJ2-2; the match to TRBD2 covers 8 bases. Sequencing input: naive CD4+ T cells from blood. This sequence originates from a man in his thirties or forties in good health. The CDR3 is CASTRSGRGTGELFF. Written as DNA, the CDR3 is TGTGCCAGCACCCGAAGCGGGAGAGGAACCGGGGAGCTGTTTTTT.